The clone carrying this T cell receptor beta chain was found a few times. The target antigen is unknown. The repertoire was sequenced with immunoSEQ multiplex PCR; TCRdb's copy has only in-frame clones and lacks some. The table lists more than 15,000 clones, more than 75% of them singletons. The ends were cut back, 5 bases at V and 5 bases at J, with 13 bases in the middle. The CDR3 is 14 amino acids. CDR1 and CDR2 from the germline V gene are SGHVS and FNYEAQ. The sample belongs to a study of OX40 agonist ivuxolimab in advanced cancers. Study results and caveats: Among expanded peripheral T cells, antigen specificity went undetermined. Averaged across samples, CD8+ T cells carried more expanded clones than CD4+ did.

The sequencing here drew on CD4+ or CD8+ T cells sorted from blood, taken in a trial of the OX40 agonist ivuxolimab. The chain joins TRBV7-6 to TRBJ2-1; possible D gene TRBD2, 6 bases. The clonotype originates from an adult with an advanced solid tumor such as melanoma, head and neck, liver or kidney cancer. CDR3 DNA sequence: TGTGCCAGCAGCGCAACAGGCGGGAACAATGAGCAGTTCTTC. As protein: CASSATGGNNEQFF.